This entry features one TCR beta chain sequence. This clone was seen only once. Its antigen remains undetermined. Base qualities are not recorded, but no much larger clone differs from it by a single base. These data come from a study of blood T cell repertoires in COVID-19 (dated by TCRdb to 2020 to 2021). In the study overall: Samples from collaborators originated in the United States, Italy and Spain and spanned both the acute and convalescent phases of COVID-19. The prospective study material was composed of cDNA or gDNA derived from T cells, B-cell-depleted T cells, or PBMCs. The dataset comprised deeply sampled blood TCRbeta repertoires from subjects exposed to, actively infected with, or recovered from COVID-19. A freely available public database, intended as a resource for researchers studying the immune response to SARS-CoV-2, is where the repertoires were released. The samples were drawn from two sources: the first 160 participants of the ongoing ImmuneRACE study, and 1,000 to 1,500 subjects contributed by 6 global collaborators. The sample metadata nearly always contained a de-identified subject ID, COVID-19 status, age in years and sex. HLA class I and class II types, where available, came from metadata supplied by the sample provider rather than from assay-based typing.

According to the germline V gene, CDR1 reads SGHDN and CDR2 reads FVKESK. V drops 4 bases and J drops 5 bases, leaving 14 bases in between. Including the terminal cysteine and phenylalanine, the CDR3 comprises 14 residues. CDR3 DNA only is kept here, 42 bases in frame from base 1. Collaborating institutions collected whole blood in K2EDTA tubes following their own protocols. For TCRbeta analysis, collaborators shipped samples in one of three forms: frozen whole blood, isolated PBMCs, or DNA extracted from either of those sample types. TCRbeta CDR3 regions were amplified from genomic DNA using the immunoSEQ Assay, a bias-controlled multiplex PCR. On the authors' methods: Within the assay, amplification of reference gene primers was used to estimate how many nucleated cells each sample contained. Sequence reads were collapsed and filtered to measure the absolute abundance of every unique TCRbeta CDR3 rearrangement. For each sample, productive Simpson clonality was calculated by taking the square root of Simpson's diversity index across productive rearrangements. In TCRdb, the immuneACCESS table is reduced to in-frame sequences with V and J assigned. These tables do not hold every clone; where another copy was compared, an unresolved V gene accounts for under half, and the others remain unexplained. The D gene and trimming were derived from the DNA, and the V and J assignments and clone size from that table. For this sample the table gives about 150,000 clones, of which more than 80% were detected only once. Less than 0.6% of the sample lies in the top ten.

The study at large found these results: The quantity of clinical and demographic metadata differed by source and by participant and was supplied without curation.

The receptor chain draws on TRBV14 and TRBJ2-5; a tentative D match to TRBD2 spans 5 bases. Specimen: peripheral blood. The TCR was taken from a man aged 50-59 years with acute or convalescent COVID-19. The CDR3 protein is CASSPSGLGETQYF. The DNA sequence is TGTGCCAGCAGCCCCTCGGGGTTGGGGGAGACCCAGTACTTC.